The clone carrying this TCR beta chain was observed a few times. Its antigen is currently unknown. Sequenced by immunoSEQ multiplex PCR; TCRdb stores in-frame clones only, minus some. The sample has 45,000 to 60,000 clones; around 80% are singletons. The time point denotes: week 5, during vaccination. Each vaccine dose was 300 ug of mutant IDH1 20-mer peptide, with topical imiquimod. There were new WHO grade 3 or 4 astrocytomas in the donors, and these were IDH1-mutant and ATRX-lost. The sample is drawn from a study of a mutant IDH1 vaccine in newly diagnosed glioma. CDR1 SGHNT and CDR2 YENEEA come from the germline V gene. J gave up 2 bases and V 5 bases, and 1 base lay outside the gene matches. This CDR3 region has 13 residues.

Specimen: PBMCs, collected from a glioma patient whose treatment included an IDH1 peptide vaccine. This clonotype was obtained from a man between 45 and 60 years old with glioma. This chain connects TRBV11-3 to TRBJ2-5, with 8 bases lining up with TRBD2. Here the CDR3 reads CASSVAGQETQYF. The CDR3, as DNA: TGTGCCAGCAGCGTAGCGGGGCAAGAGACCCAGTACTTC. Combining the CDR3 with reference TRBV11-3 and TRBJ2-5 gives the whole variable domain EAGVVQSPRYKIIEKKQPVAFWCNPISGHNTLYWYLQNLGQGPELLIRYENEEAVDDSQLPKDRFSAERLKGVDSTLKIQPAELGDSAVYLCASSVAGQETQYFGPGTRLLVL.